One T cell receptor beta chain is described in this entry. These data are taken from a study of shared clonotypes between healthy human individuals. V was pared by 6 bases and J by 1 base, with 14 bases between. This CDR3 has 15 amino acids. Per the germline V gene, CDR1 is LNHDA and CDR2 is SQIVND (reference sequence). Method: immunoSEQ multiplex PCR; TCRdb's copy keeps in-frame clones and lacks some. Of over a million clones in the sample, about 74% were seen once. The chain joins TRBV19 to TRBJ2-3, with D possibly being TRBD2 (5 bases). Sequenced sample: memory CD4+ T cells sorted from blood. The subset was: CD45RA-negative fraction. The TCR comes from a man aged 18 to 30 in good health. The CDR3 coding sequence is TGTGCCAGTAGGGTTTCGAGCGGACGCACAGATACGCAGTATTTT. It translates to CASRVSSGRTDTQYF.